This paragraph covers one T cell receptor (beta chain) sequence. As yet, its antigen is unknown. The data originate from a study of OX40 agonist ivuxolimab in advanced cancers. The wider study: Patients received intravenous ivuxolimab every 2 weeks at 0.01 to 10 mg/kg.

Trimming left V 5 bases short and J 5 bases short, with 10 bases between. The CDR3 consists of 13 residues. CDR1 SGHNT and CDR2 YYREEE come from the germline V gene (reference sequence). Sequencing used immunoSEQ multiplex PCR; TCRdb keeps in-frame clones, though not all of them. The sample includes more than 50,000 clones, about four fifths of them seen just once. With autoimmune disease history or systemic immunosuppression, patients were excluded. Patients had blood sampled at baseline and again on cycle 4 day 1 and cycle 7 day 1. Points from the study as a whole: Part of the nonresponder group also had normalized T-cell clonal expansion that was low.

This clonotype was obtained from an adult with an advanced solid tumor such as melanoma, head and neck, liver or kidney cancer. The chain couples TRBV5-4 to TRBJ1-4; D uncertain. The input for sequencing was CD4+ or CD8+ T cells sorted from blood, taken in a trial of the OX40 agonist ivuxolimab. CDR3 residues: CASRTNPNEKLFF. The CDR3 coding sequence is TGTGCCAGCAGGACAAACCCAAATGAAAAACTGTTTTTT.